The subject of this entry is one TCR beta chain. Its specificity is not known. Per the germline V gene, CDR1 is SQVTM and CDR2 is ANQGSEA. The CDR3 is 10 residues long. Trimming took 8 bases from V and 12 from J, leaving 16 bases between them. The data stem from a study of CD8 T cells in ankylosing spondylitis. Study conclusions and caveats: Matched ankylosing spondylitis synovial fluid reportedly showed significant enrichment of disease-linked clones.

It was by quantitative 5'-RACE with molecular barcodes that TCR beta libraries were made. TCRdb fed the 5' RACE reads into MiXCR, producing one record per CDR3 protein. The data hold around 340,000 distinct CDR3 sequences, with approximately 22% observed a single time. Sequenced sample: blood, either unsorted or a sorted T cell fraction (not recorded which). The receptor was isolated from a male donor with ankylosing spondylitis or in good health (not recorded which). The chain is built from TRBV29-1 and TRBJ1-2, with no clear D. The CDR3, as DNA: TGCAGCCCAAGCCCCCTCATGGACACCTTC. Amino acids: CSPSPLMDTF. Filled out from reference TRBV29-1 and TRBJ1-2, the complete variable domain reads SAVISQKPSRDICQRGTSLTIQCQVDSQVTMMFWYRQQPGQSLTLIATANQGSEATYESGFVIDKFPISRPNLTFSTLTVSNMSPEDSSIYLCSPSPLMDTFGSGTRLTVV.